The present TCR beta chain was sequenced within a study of cytomegalovirus exposure and HLA in healthy donors. Study conclusions and caveats: TCR beta sequences numbering around 15,000 were associated with HLA alleles at 0.05 false discovery rate in a later analysis. The only immune exposure information that was available was CMV serostatus.

A word on this clone: Its antigen remains unknown.

CDR1 and CDR2 from the germline V gene are SGHAT and FQNNGV. V was clipped by 6 bases and J by 4 bases, with 21 bases between them. The CDR3 has 16 amino acids. PCR involved 60 Vbeta and 13 Jbeta primers. Some clones are missing from TCRdb's copy, which holds only in-frame ones; the method was immunoSEQ multiplex PCR. The data hold about 120,000 clones, with roughly 67% observed a single time. The sequencing sample was made of PBMCs. This clonotype was obtained from a man aged 18-30 years in good health and CMV-seropositive. The J gene is TRBJ1-1, the V gene TRBV11-2, with D perhaps matching TRBD1 (6 bases). This CDR3 is CASRDRQVLRSTEAFF. DNA of the CDR3: TGTGCCAGCAGAGACCGACAGGTATTGCGGAGCACTGAAGCTTTCTTT.